This T cell receptor beta chain was captured by sequencing in a study of cytomegalovirus exposure and HLA in healthy donors. Findings and limits, study-wide: Rarity held for most TCR sequences, but there were some public TCRs that occurred in many donors.

In regard to this clone: Its antigen remains unidentified.

The CDR3 length is 15 residues. The germline V gene has CDR1 SGHRS and CDR2 YFSETQ. J lost 5 bases, V lost 1 base, and 7 bases had no gene match. This table comes from immunoSEQ multiplex PCR, and its TCRdb copy is limited to in-frame clones, with some not included. The sample holds over 200,000 clones, roughly 88% seen once. Donors were drawn from the approximately 120-subject validation cohort, separate from the approximately 680-subject first cohort. V gene TRBV5-1 combines with J gene TRBJ1-2; 8 nucleotides line up with TRBD1. The clonotype comes from a woman aged 25 to 45 in good health and CMV-seronegative. Specimen: PBMCs. The CDR3 is CASSLSATGEYGYTF. DNA of the CDR3: TGCGCCAGCAGCTTGAGTGCGACAGGGGAATATGGCTACACCTTC.